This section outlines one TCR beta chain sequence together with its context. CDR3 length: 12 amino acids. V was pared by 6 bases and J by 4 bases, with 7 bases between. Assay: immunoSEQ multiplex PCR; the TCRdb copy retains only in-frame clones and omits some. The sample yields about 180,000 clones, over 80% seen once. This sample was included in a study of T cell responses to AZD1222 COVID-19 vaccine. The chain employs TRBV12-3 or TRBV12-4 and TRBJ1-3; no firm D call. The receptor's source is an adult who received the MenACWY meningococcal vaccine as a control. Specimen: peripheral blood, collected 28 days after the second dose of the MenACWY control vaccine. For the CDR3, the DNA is TGTGCCAGCAGAATCGGAGGAAACACCATATATTTT. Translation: CASRIGGNTIYF.